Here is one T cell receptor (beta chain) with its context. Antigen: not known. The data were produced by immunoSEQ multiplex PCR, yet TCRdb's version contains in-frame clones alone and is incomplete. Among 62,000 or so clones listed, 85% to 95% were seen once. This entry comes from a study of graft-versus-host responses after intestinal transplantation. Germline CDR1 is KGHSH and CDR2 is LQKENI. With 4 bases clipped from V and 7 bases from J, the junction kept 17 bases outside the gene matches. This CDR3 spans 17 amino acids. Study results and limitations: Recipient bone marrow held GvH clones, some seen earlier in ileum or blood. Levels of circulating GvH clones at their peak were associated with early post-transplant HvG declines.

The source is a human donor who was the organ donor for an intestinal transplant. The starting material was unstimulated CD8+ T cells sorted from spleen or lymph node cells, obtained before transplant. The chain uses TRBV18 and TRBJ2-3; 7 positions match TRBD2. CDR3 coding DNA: TGTGCCAGCTCACACTGGACTAGTCCTGTCTTCCCTTATACGCAGTATTTT. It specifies CASSHWTSPVFPYTQYF.